This TCR beta chain was sequenced during a study of T cells in Graves' hyperthyroidism and ophthalmopathy. Trimming shortened V by 6 bases and J by 1 base, and 10 bases separated the two germline ends. The CDR3 length is 13 residues. This clonotype was counted at least ten times. Amplification yielded TCR beta CDR3 regions, with RNA transcripts as the source. The HTBI set primed first-round TCR CDR3 RT-PCR. TCRdb fed the multiplex PCR reads into MiXCR, producing one record per CDR3 protein. The data hold approximately 590,000 distinct CDR3 sequences, with about a sixth observed a single time. The chain is built from TRBV12-3 or TRBV12-4 and TRBJ2-7, with D perhaps matching TRBD1 (6 bases). This TCR derives from a woman in her 30s with Graves' hyperthyroidism. Sequencing was carried out using blood. CDR3 sequence (DNA): TGTGCCAGCAGCCGGGACACATCCTACGAGCAGTACTTC. Residues: CASSRDTSYEQYF.